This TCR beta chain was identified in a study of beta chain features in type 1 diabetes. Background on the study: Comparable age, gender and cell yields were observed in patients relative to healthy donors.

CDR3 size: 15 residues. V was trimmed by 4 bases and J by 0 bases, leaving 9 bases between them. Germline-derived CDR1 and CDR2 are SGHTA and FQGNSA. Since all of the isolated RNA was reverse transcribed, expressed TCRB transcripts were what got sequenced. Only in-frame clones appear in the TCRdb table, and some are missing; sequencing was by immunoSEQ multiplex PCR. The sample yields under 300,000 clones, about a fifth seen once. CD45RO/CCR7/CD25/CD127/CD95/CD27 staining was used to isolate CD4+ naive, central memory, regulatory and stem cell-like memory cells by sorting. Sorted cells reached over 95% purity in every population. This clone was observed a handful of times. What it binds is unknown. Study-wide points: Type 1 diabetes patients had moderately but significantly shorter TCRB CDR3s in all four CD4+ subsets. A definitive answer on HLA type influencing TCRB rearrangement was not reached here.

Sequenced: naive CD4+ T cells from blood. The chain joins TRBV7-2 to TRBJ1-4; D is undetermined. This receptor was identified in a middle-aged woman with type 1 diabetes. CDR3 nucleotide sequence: TGTGCCAGCAGCTCACAGAGAGCAACTAATGAAAAACTGTTTTTT. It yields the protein CASSSQRATNEKLFF.